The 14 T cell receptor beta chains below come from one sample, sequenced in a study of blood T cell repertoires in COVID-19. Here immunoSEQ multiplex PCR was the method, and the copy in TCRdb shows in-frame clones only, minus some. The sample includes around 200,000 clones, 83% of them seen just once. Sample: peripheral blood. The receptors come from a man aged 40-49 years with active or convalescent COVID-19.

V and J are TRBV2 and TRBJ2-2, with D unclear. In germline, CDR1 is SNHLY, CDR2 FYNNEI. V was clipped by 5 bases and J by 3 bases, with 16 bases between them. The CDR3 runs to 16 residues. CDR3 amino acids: CASSPYSLVYTGELFF. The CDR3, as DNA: TGTGCCAGCAGTCCCTATTCCCTCGTCTACACCGGGGAGCTGTTTTTT.

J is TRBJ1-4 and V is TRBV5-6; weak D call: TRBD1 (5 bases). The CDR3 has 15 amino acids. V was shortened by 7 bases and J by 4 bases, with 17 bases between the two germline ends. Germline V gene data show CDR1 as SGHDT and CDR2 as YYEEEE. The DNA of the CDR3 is TGTGCCAGCCGCCGGTGGACACTCAATAATGAAAAACTGTTTTTT. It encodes CASRRWTLNNEKLFF.

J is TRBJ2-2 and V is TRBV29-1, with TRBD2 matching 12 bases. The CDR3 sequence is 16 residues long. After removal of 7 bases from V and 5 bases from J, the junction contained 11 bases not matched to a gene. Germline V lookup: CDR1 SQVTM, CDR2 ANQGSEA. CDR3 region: CSAKGSSGRGTGELFF. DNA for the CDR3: TGCAGCGCCAAAGGGTCTAGCGGGAGGGGGACCGGGGAGCTGTTTTTT.

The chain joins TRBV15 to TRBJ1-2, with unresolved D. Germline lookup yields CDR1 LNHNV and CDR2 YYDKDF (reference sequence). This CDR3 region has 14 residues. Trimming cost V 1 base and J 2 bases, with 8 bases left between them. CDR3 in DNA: TGTGCCACCAGCAGAGCTGCAGGAAACTATGGCTACACCTTC. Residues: CATSRAAGNYGYTF.

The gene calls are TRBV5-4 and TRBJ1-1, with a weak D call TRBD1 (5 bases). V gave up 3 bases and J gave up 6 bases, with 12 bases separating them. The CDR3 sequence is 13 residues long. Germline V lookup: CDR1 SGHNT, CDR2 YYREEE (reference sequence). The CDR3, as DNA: TGTGCCAGCAGCTGGGCCCCGGGGGCTGAAGCTTTCTTT. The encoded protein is CASSWAPGAEAFF.

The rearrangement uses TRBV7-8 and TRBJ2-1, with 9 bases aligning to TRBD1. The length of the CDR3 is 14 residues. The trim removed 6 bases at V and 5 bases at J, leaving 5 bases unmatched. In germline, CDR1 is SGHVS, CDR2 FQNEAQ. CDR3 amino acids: CASRGTGPDNEQFF. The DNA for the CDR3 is TGTGCCAGCAGGGGGACAGGGCCCGACAATGAGCAGTTCTTC. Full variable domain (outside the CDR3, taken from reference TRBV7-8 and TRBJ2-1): GAGVSQSPRYKVAKRGQDVALRCDPISGHVSLFWYQQALGQGPEFLTYFQNEAQLDKSGLPSDRFFAERPEGSVSTLKIQRTQQEDSAVYLCASRGTGPDNEQFFGPGTRLTVL.

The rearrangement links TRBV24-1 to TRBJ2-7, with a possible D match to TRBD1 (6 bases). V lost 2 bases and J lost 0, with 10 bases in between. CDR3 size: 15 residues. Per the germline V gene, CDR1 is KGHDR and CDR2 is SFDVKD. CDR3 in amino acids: CATSDSGTNSYEQYF. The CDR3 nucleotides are TGTGCCACCAGTGATTCCGGGACAAACTCCTACGAGCAGTACTTC.

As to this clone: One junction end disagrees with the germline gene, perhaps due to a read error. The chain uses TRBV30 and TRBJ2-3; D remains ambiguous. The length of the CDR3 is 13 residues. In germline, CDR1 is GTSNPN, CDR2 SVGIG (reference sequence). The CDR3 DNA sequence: TGTGCCTGGGGTGTCCACCAGGCCCCTACGCAGTATTTT. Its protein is CAWGVHQAPTQYF.

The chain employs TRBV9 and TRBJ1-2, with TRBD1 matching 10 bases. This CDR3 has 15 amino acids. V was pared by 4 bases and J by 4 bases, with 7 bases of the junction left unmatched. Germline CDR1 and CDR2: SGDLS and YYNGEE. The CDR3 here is CASSTRQGASYGYTF. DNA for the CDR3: TGTGCCAGCAGCACACGACAGGGGGCAAGCTATGGCTACACCTTC.

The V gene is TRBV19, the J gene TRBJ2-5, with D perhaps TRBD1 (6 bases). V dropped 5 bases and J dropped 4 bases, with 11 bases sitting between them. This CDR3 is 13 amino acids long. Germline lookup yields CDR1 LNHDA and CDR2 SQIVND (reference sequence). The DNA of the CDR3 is TGTGCCAGTAGTCCAGGGGTAGGAGAGACCCAGTACTTC. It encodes CASSPGVGETQYF.

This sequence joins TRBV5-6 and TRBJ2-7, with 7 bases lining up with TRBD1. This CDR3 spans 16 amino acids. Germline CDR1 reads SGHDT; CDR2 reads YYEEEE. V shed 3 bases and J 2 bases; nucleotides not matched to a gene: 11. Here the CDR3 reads CASSSFQDRFAYEQYF. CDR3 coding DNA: TGTGCCAGCAGCTCTTTCCAGGACAGGTTCGCCTACGAGCAGTACTTC.

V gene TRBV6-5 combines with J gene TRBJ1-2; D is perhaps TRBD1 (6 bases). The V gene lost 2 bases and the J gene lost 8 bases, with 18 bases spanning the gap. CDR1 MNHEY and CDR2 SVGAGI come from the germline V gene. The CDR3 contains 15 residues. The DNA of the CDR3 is TGTGCCAGCAGTTACGGGGGGGGCAGGGAACGAGGCTACACCTTC. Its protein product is CASSYGGGRERGYTF.

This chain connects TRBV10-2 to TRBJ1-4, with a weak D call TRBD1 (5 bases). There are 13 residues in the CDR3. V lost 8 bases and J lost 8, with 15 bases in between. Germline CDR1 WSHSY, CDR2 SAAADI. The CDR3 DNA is TGCGCCAGCCAAAAGGGGCGTAGAGAAAAACTGTTTTTT. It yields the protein CASQKGRREKLFF.

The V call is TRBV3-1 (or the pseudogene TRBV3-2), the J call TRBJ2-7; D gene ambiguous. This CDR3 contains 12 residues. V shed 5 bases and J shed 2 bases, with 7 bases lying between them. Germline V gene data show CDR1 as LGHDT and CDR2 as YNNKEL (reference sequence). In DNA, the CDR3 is TGTGCCAGCAGCAATATTACCTACGAGCAGTACTTC. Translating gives CASSNITYEQYF.